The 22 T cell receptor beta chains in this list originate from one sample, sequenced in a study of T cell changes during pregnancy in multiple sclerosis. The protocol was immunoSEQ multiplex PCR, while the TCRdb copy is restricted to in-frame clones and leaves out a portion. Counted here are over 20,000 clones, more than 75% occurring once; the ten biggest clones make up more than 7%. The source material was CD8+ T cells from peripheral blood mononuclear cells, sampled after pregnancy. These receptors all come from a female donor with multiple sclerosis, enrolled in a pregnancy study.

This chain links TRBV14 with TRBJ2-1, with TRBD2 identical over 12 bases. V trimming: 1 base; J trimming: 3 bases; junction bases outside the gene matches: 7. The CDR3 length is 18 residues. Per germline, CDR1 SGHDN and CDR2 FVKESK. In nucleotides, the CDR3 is TGTGCCAGCAGCCAAGGACTAGCGGGAGTTAAGTACTACAATGAGCAGTTCTTC. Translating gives CASSQGLAGVKYYNEQFF.

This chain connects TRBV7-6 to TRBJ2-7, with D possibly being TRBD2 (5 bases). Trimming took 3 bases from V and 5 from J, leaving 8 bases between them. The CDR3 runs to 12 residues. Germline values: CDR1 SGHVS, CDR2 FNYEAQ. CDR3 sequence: CASSFLADEQYF. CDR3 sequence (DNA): TGTGCCAGCAGCTTCCTAGCTGACGAGCAGTACTTC.

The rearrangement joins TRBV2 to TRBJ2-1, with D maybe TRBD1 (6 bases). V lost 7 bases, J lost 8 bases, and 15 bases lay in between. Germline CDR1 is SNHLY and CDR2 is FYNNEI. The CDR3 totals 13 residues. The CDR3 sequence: CASNQGGGDEQFF. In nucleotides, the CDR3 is TGTGCCAGCAATCAAGGGGGTGGCGATGAGCAGTTCTTC.

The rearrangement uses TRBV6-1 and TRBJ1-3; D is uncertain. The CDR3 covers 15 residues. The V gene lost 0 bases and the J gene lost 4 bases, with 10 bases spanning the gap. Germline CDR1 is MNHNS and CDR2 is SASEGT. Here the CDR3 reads CASSEAQDSGNTIYF. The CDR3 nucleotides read TGTGCCAGCAGTGAAGCGCAGGACTCAGGAAACACCATATATTTT.

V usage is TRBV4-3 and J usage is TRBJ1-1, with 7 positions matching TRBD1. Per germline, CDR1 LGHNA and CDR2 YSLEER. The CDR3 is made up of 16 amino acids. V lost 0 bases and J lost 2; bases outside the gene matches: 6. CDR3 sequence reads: CASSQDGTDLNTEAFF. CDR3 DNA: TGCGCCAGCAGCCAAGATGGGACAGACCTTAACACTGAAGCTTTCTTT.

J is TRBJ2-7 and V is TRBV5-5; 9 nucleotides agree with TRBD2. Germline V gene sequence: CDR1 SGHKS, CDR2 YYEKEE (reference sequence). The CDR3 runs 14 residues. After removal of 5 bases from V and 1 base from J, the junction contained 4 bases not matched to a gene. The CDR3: CASRWLAGSYEQYF. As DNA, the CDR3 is TGTGCCAGCAGATGGCTAGCGGGGTCCTACGAGCAGTACTTC.

CDR3 protein: CASRETTYTEAFF. In nucleotides, the CDR3 is TGTGCCAGTAGGGAGACGACCTACACTGAAGCTTTCTTT. This sequence joins TRBV19 and TRBJ1-1; D is ambiguous. The germline V gene has CDR1 LNHDA and CDR2 SQIVND (reference sequence). The V end was cut by 6 bases, the J end by 3 bases, with 11 bases between. The CDR3 sequence is 13 residues long.

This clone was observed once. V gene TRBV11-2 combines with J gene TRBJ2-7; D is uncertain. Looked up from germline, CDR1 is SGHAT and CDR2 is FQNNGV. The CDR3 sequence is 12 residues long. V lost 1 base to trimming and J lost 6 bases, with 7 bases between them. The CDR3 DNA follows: TGTGCCAGCAGCTTAGGAGGCTCCGAGCAGTACTTC. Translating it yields CASSLGGSEQYF.

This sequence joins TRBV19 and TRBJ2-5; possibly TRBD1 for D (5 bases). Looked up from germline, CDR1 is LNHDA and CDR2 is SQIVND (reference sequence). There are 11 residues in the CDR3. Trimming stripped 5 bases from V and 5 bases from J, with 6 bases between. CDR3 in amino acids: CASSAGETQYF. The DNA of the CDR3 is TGTGCCAGTAGTGCAGGGGAGACCCAGTACTTC.

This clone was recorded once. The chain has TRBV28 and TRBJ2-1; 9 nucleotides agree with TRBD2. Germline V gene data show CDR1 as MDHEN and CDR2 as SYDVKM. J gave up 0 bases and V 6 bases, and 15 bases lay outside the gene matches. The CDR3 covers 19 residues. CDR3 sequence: CASRGTGRSGGSSYNEQFF. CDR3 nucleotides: TGTGCCAGCAGGGGAACGGGACGGAGCGGGGGGAGCTCCTACAATGAGCAGTTCTTC. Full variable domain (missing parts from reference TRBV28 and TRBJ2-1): DVKVTQSSRYLVKRTGEKVFLECVQDMDHENMFWYRQDPGLGLRLIYFSYDVKMKEKGDIPEGYSVSREKKERFSLILESASTNQTSMYLCASRGTGRSGGSSYNEQFFGPGTRLTVL.

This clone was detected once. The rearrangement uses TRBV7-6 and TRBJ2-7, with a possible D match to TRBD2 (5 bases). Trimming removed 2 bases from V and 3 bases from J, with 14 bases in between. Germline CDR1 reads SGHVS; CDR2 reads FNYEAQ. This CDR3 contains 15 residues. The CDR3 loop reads CASSLWGIGDYEQYF. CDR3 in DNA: TGTGCCAGCAGCTTATGGGGTATCGGGGACTACGAGCAGTACTTC.

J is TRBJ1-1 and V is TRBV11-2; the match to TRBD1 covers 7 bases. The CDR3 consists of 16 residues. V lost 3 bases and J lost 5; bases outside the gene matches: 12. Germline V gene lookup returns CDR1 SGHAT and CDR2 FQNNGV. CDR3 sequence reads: CASSFYHRGPRTEAFF. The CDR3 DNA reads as TGTGCCAGCAGCTTTTATCACAGGGGCCCCCGGACTGAAGCTTTCTTT.

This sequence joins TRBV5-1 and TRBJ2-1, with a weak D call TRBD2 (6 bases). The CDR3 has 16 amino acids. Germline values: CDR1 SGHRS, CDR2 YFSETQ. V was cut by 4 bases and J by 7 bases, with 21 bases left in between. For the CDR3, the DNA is TGCGCCAGCAGCCACTGGTCTGGAGGGCCGGGGAATGAGCAGTTCTTC. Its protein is CASSHWSGGPGNEQFF.

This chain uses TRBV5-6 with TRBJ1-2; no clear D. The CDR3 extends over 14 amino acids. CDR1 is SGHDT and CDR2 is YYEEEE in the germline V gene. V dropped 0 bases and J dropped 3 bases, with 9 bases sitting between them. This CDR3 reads CASSLAIQDYGYTF. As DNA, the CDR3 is TGTGCCAGCAGCTTGGCTATCCAGGACTATGGCTACACCTTC.

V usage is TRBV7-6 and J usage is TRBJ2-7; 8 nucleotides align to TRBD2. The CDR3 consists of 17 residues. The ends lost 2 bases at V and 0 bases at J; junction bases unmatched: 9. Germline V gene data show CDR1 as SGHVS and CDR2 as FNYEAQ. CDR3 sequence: CASSLFSSGLASYEQYF. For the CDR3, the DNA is TGTGCCAGCAGCTTATTCTCTAGCGGGCTCGCCTCCTACGAGCAGTACTTC.

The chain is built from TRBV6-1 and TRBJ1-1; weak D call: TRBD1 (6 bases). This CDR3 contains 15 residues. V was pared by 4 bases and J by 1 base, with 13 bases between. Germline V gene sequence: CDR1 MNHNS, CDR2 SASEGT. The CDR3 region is CASSVTPGQNTEAFF. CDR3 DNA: TGTGCCAGCAGTGTTACTCCGGGACAGAACACTGAAGCTTTCTTT.

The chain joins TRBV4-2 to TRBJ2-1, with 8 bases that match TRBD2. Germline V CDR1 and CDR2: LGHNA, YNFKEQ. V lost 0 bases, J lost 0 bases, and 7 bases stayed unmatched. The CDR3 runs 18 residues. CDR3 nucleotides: TGTGCCAGCAGCCAAGATCTTAGCGGGGTTAACTCCTACAATGAGCAGTTCTTC. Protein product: CASSQDLSGVNSYNEQFF.

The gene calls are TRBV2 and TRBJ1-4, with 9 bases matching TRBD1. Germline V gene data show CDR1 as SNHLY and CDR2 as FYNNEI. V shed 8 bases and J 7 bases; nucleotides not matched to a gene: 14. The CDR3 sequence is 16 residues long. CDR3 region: CASGGVMDRGGEKLFF. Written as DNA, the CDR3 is TGTGCCAGCGGTGGGGTTATGGACAGGGGTGGTGAAAAACTGTTTTTT.

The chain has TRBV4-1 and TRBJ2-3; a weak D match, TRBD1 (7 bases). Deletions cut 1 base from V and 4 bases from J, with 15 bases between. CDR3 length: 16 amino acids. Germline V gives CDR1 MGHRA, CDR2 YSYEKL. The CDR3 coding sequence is TGCGCCAGCAGCCAAGGAGGCGGAGGGGGCGCAGATACGCAGTATTTT. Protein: CASSQGGGGGADTQYF.

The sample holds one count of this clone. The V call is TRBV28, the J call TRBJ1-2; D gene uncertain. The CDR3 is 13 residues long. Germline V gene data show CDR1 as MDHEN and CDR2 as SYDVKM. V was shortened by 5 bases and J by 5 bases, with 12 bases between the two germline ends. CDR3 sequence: CASSAPAVYGYTF. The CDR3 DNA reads TGTGCCAGCAGTGCTCCTGCGGTTTATGGCTACACCTTC.

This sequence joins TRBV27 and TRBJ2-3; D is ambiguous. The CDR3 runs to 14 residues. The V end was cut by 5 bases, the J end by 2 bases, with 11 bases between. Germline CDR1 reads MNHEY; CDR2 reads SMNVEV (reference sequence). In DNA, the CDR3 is TGTGCCAGCAGTCCCGGAGCCAACACAGATACGCAGTATTTT. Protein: CASSPGANTDTQYF.

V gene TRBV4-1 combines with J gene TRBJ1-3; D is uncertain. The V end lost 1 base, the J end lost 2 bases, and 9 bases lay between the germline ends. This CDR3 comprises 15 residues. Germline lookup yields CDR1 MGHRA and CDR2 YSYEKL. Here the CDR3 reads CASSQGIQTGNTIYF. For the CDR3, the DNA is TGCGCCAGCAGCCAAGGAATTCAGACTGGAAACACCATATATTTT.